Below are 15 T cell receptor beta chains sequenced from a single sample in a study of T cell responses to AZD1222 COVID-19 vaccine. Here immunoSEQ multiplex PCR was the method, and the copy in TCRdb shows in-frame clones only, minus some. Here the sample spans roughly 140,000 clones, 85% to 95% being singletons. The sequences come from peripheral blood, collected on day 0 of AZD1222 vaccination. The receptors derive from an adult in good health.

This clone has a single count. This rearrangement joins TRBV29-1 to TRBJ1-2; no clear D. The germline V gene encodes CDR1 SQVTM and CDR2 ANQGSEA. V was trimmed by 2 bases and J by 1 base, leaving 8 bases between them. The CDR3 loop spans 13 amino acids. The DNA for the CDR3 is TGCAGCGTTGAACCACAGCTTAACTATGGCTACACCTTC. It specifies CSVEPQLNYGYTF.

The chain carries TRBV18 and TRBJ1-4, with TRBD1 identical over 8 bases. Germline V gene data show CDR1 as KGHSH and CDR2 as LQKENI. The CDR3 spans 15 residues. V trimming: 6 bases; J trimming: 6 bases; junction bases outside the gene matches: 9. CDR3 nucleotide sequence: TGTGCCAGCTCTCAATCACAGGGGGAGTATGAAAAACTGTTTTTT. This gives the protein CASSQSQGEYEKLFF.

The CDR3 DNA reads TGTGCCAGCTCACCCGGACAGATCTTCAATTCACCCCTCCACTTT. Translation: CASSPGQIFNSPLHF. V usage is TRBV18 and J usage is TRBJ1-6; possibly TRBD1 for D (6 bases). CDR1 and CDR2 from the germline V gene are KGHSH and LQKENI. The CDR3 has 15 amino acids. V was pared by 3 bases and J by 7 bases, with 13 bases between.

This rearrangement joins TRBV9 to TRBJ1-1, with no clear D. Trimming took off 2 bases at V and 5 bases at J, with 13 bases between the two ends. CDR3 length equals 14 residues. Germline CDR1 is SGDLS and CDR2 is YYNGEE. Here the CDR3 reads CASSVARTGTEAFF. For the CDR3, the DNA is TGTGCCAGCAGCGTCGCCAGGACGGGTACTGAAGCTTTCTTT.

A single count supports this clone. The chain is built from TRBV7-2 and TRBJ1-3; D gene uncertain. CDR1 SGHTA and CDR2 FQGNSA come from the germline V gene. The CDR3 runs to 16 residues. The V end was cut by 5 bases, the J end by 0 bases, with 14 bases between. The CDR3 loop is CASSPTRLLSGNTIYF. The CDR3 DNA is TGTGCCAGCAGCCCGACCCGCCTGCTCTCTGGAAACACCATATATTTT.

CDR3 nucleotides: TGCGCCAGCAGGCCCGGGACAGGGGGACGAATGGATGGCTACACCTTC. Translating it yields CASRPGTGGRMDGYTF. The V and J genes are TRBV4-1 and TRBJ1-2; 11 positions match TRBD1. The CDR3 runs to 16 residues. Germline V gene data show CDR1 as MGHRA and CDR2 as YSYEKL. V was clipped by 6 bases and J by 6 bases; unmatched bases: 12.

V gene TRBV10-3 combines with J gene TRBJ1-3; D uncertain. The CDR3 is 14 residues long. V was clipped by 3 bases and J by 0 bases, with 6 bases between them. Germline V gene sequence: CDR1 ENHRY, CDR2 SYGVKD. This CDR3 is CAISDLDSGNTIYF. CDR3 nucleotide sequence: TGTGCCATCAGTGATTTGGACTCTGGAAACACCATATATTTT.

This chain uses TRBV6-6 with TRBJ2-2; 10 bases are shared with TRBD2. V lost 9 bases and J lost 5; bases outside the gene matches: 6. The germline gives CDR1 MNHNY, CDR2 SVGAGI (reference sequence). This CDR3 contains 14 residues. The DNA of the CDR3 is TGTGCCAGTAGGCCTAGCGGGGGTACCGGGGAGCTGTTTTTT. This sequence encodes CASRPSGGTGELFF.

This chain uses TRBV5-8 with TRBJ2-7; 10 bases map to TRBD2. Germline trimming cut 0 bases from V and 4 bases from J; bases unmatched to any gene: 10. The CDR3 covers 17 residues. Germline V gene data show CDR1 as SGHTS and CDR2 as YDEGEE. CDR3 protein: CASSLGIASGGLYEQYV. CDR3 nucleotide sequence: TGTGCCAGCAGCTTGGGGATTGCTAGCGGGGGACTTTACGAGCAGTACGTC.

V usage is TRBV28 and J usage is TRBJ1-2; 7 bases are shared with TRBD1. Per germline, CDR1 MDHEN and CDR2 SYDVKM. V lost 4 bases to trimming and J lost 0 bases; unmatched junction nucleotides: 8. This CDR3 has 16 residues. CDR3 in DNA: TGTGCCAGCAGTTCCCCACTGGGACAGTCTAACTATGGCTACACCTTC. Protein product: CASSSPLGQSNYGYTF.

CDR3 sequence (DNA): TGTGCCAGCAGCGTAGAGGGGGGGCTTGAGCAGTTCTTC. Translation gives CASSVEGGLEQFF. The gene calls are TRBV9 and TRBJ2-1; possible D gene TRBD2, 7 bases. V was shortened by 0 bases and J by 9 bases, with 10 bases between the two germline ends. The CDR3 is made up of 13 amino acids. Germline loops: CDR1 SGDLS, CDR2 YYNGEE.

The rearrangement links TRBV18 to TRBJ1-1, with a weak D call TRBD1 (5 bases). The ends were cut back, 4 bases at V and 5 bases at J, with 17 bases in the middle. This CDR3 comprises 15 residues. The V gene's germline CDR1 is KGHSH and CDR2 LQKENI. The CDR3 region is CASSLSGEGVTEAFF. The DNA of the CDR3 is TGTGCCAGCTCACTGTCGGGAGAAGGGGTTACTGAAGCTTTCTTT.

There are a few counts of this clone. The V call is TRBV12-5, the J call TRBJ2-5, with 12 bases lining up with TRBD1. Germline CDR1 and CDR2: LGHNT and FRNRAP. The CDR3 loop spans 17 amino acids. Trimming took 6 bases from V and 5 from J; bases not matched to a gene: 13. For the CDR3, the DNA is TGTGCTAGTGGCCGCACCTCCGGGACAGGGGGCTATGAGACCCAGTACTTC. Protein sequence: CASGRTSGTGGYETQYF.

This sequence joins TRBV7-2 and TRBJ1-2; 8 bases match TRBD1. V trimming: 7 bases; J trimming: 5 bases; junction bases outside the gene matches: 12. Germline CDR1 is SGHTA and CDR2 is FQGNSA. This CDR3 contains 15 residues. CDR3 in amino acids: CASTLLQGAGYGYTF. The CDR3 coding sequence is TGTGCCAGCACTCTCCTTCAGGGGGCTGGATATGGCTACACCTTC.

J is TRBJ1-2 and V is TRBV28, with a possible D match to TRBD1 (6 bases). Germline V gives CDR1 MDHEN, CDR2 SYDVKM. The CDR3 has 13 residues. Trimming pared 6 bases from V and 6 bases from J, leaving 14 bases between. CDR3: CASRLQGRDGYTF. The CDR3 DNA sequence: TGTGCCAGCAGGTTACAGGGCAGGGATGGCTACACCTTC.